This TCR beta chain was profiled in a study of PD-1 blockade in classical Hodgkin lymphoma (TCRdb year 2020). Context from the whole study: Nivolumab dosing was 3 mg/kg intravenously every 2 weeks, continuing until either disease progression or unacceptable toxicity. The study used CyTOF and TCR beta sequencing to define a peripheral blood immune signature of response to PD-1 blockade in classical Hodgkin lymphoma.

Remarks on this clone: The antigen this receptor binds is unknown. One base away there is no much larger clone; base qualities are not given.

In light of the paper, this sample's time point label describes: cycle 4 day 1 (C4D1), after more than 5 weeks of nivolumab. Every trial patient had relapsed after autologous stem cell transplantation, and cohorts A, B and C differed in prior brentuximab vedotin exposure. A total of under 70 patients with relapsed/refractory classical Hodgkin lymphoma made up the trial cohort, and each patient's best overall response was complete response, partial response or progressive disease. Trial patients were treated with single-agent nivolumab in the multi-cohort phase II CheckMate 205 trial. Best overall response was determined by an independent review committee according to the 2007 International Working Group response criteria. Trial PBMCs were collected immediately before nivolumab initiation (C1D1) and during therapy at cycle 2 day 1 and cycle 4 day 1. After peripheral blood was drawn into 8 mL Vacutainer Cell Preparation Tubes, PBMCs were isolated by centrifugation and then cryopreserved.

Genomic DNA was extracted with the Qiagen DNeasy kit from unsorted PBMCs and from negatively selected CD4+ and CD8+ fractions. Amplification of TCR beta CDR3 regions was done by immunoSEQ multiplex PCR with primers that anneal to V and J segments. Amplification bias was minimized using a synthetic immune receptor repertoire, and residual bias was removed computationally after sequencing. Per the authors' processing: Repertoire diversity was quantified as the Shannon entropy index using custom Python scripts. Unsorted, CD4+ and CD8+ repertoires were analyzed separately, except for combined analyses in which CD4+ and CD8+ sequences were merged in silico. Clonal expansion was defined as at least a 2-fold frequency increase after treatment relative to C1D1, with a pseudocount of 0.5 for undetected baseline clones. Singleton clones were defined as clones with 0 or 1 copy at C1D1, and non-singleton clones were defined as clones with 2 or more copies. By matching protein sequences in sorted samples from the same patient, clones expanded in unsorted samples were annotated as CD4+, CD8+ or unknown. Wilcoxon tests on paired samples were used to test diversity changes from C1D1 to C4D1. Held by TCRdb, this immuneACCESS table contains in-frame sequences only and omits some clones. Under half of the omission traces to an unresolved V gene where checked; the cause of the rest is unknown. The V and J calls and the clone size are those of that table, but D and trimming were determined from the DNA. For this sample the table gives 20,000 to 25,000 clones, of which 60% to 80% were detected only once. 15% to 20% of the sample comes from the top ten.

The paper as a whole reports these results and caveats: Trial patients with a complete response had baseline diversity similar to that of newly diagnosed patients, while partial responders and progressors had significantly lower diversity. Lower diversity was seen in patients whose nivolumab began less than 1 year after ASCT, and these patients were left out of later analyses so that immune reconstitution would not confound the results. CD4+ but not CD8+ TCR diversity rose significantly by C4D1 (p=0.0027 vs p=0.16), most apparent in complete responders (p=0.02). The study covered only a single clinical trial cohort, and the causes of the repertoire differences, possibly disease activity or prior therapy, were still not defined. Newly diagnosed patients were reported to have lower baseline TCR diversity than healthy donors, and relapsed/refractory patients were reported to have lower baseline TCR diversity still.

In the germline V gene, CDR1 corresponds to SGHRS and CDR2 to YFSETQ. The CDR3 sequence holds 14 residues, the cysteine and phenylalanine included. The entry retains the CDR3 DNA only, 42 bases that are in frame from base 1. The V end loses 0 bases and the J end loses 2 bases, and a stretch of 7 bases separates them. This clonotype was obtained from a human donor with classical Hodgkin lymphoma. Here the sequenced sample was peripheral blood mononuclear cells (PBMCs), taken before the fourth cycle of nivolumab. The chain employs TRBV5-1 and TRBJ2-3; the D gene cannot be resolved reliably. The nucleotides are TGCGCCAGCAGCTTGGGCGAAATCACAGATACGCAGTATTTT. Translation gives CASSLGEITDTQYF.